Sequencing of this T cell receptor (beta chain) was carried out in a study of blood T cell repertoires in COVID-19. Study as a whole: COVID-19 samples from acute and convalescent phases originated in the United States, Italy and Spain.

Germline V gives CDR1 LGHDT, CDR2 YNNKEL (reference sequence). This CDR3 has 15 residues. V shed 3 bases and J 4 bases; nucleotides not matched to a gene: 5. Patients from Seattle were sampled longitudinally, starting during active infection. Here immunoSEQ multiplex PCR was the method, and the copy in TCRdb shows in-frame clones only, minus some. The sample has 350,000 to 450,000 clones, less than 90% seen once. The sample taken for sequencing was peripheral blood. This chain connects TRBV3-1 (or the pseudogene TRBV3-2) to TRBJ2-7; 11 positions agree with TRBD2. The receptor comes from a woman in her fifties or sixties with COVID-19, enrolled during active disease. In DNA form, the CDR3 reads TGTGCCAGCAGCCACCTGACTAGCGGGGCTTACGAGCAGTACTTC. Protein: CASSHLTSGAYEQYF.